Sequencing of this T cell receptor (beta chain) was carried out in a study of PD-1 blockade in mismatch repair-deficient tumors. Measured with immunoSEQ multiplex PCR; TCRdb has only the in-frame clones, and not every one. The sample contains about 19,000 clones, roughly 87% of which appear only once. V trimming: 5 bases; J trimming: 1 base; junction bases outside the gene matches: 18. The CDR3 runs to 20 residues. CDR1 SGHVS and CDR2 FQNEAQ come from the germline V gene. The TCR-sequenced patients were a few responders to pembrolizumab. This clone was picked up a small number of times. This chain uses TRBV7-8 with TRBJ1-5, with TRBD1 matching 9 bases. The sample here was PBMCs, taken 52 weeks after starting pembrolizumab. The clonotype originates from an adult with mismatch repair-deficient cancer. CDR3 nucleotides: TGTGCCAGCAGCCGAGGGTGGGGACAGGGCTCACCAAGGAGCAATCAGCCCCAGCATTTT. Its translation: CASSRGWGQGSPRSNQPQHF. Filled out from reference TRBV7-8 and TRBJ1-5, the complete variable domain reads GAGVSQSPRYKVAKRGQDVALRCDPISGHVSLFWYQQALGQGPEFLTYFQNEAQLDKSGLPSDRFFAERPEGSVSTLKIQRTQQEDSAVYLCASSRGWGQGSPRSNQPQHFGDGTRLSIL.